This TCR beta chain was recovered during a study of Graves' ophthalmopathy and Graves' hyperthyroidism. Study outcomes and limitations: Sensitivity of 85% to 90% and specificity of approximately 76% were achieved when a 13-signature model separated ophthalmopathy from stable hyperthyroidism. Blood also held most thyroid clonotypes expanded above 0.001 frequency.

This CDR3 region has 16 residues. V lost 5 bases and J lost 1; bases outside the gene matches: 6. Germline values: CDR1 KGHDR, CDR2 SFDVKD. From RNA, the CDR3 regions of TCR beta chains were amplified and sequenced. Scientists carried out first-round RT-PCR using HTBI primers and then a second-round multiplex PCR. One entry per CDR3 protein, called by TCRdb with MiXCR from the multiplex PCR reads. This sample has about 220,000 distinct CDR3 sequences, with 20% to 25% found just once. A diagnosis was made from clinical symptoms together with serum thyroxine, TRAb, thyroid ultrasound and orbital computed tomography. A volume of approximately 9.2 ml of fresh peripheral blood supplied the PBMCs. Details on this clonotype: Its cognate antigen is unknown.

This clonotype originated in a woman between 50 and 59 years old with Graves' ophthalmopathy. The V gene is TRBV24-1, the J gene TRBJ2-2, with 7 bases aligning to TRBD2. Sequencing was done on a sample of peripheral blood. This chain's CDR3 is CATSGAGRRNTGELFF. The CDR3 DNA sequence: TGTGCCACCAGTGGCGCCGGGAGGAGGAACACCGGGGAGCTGTTTTTT.